This TCR beta chain was captured in a study of spatial heterogeneity in lung cancer. Across the whole study: Alpha-chain sequences were consistently detected less often than beta-chain sequences. Study-wide results and limits: Blood showed ubiquitous tumor TCRs more often at resection than at routine follow-up.

TCR cDNA molecules were tagged individually, and each one carried a unique molecular identifier. MiXCR was run by TCRdb on the 5' RACE reads, yielding one entry per CDR3 protein. In the table there are fewer than 45,000 distinct CDR3 sequences, 6% to 7.5% of which are singletons. Stated time point: sample taken at primary tumor resection. Unsorted whole RNA samples from tumor, nontumor lung or frozen PBMC were sequenced. There were 70 to 80 donors, all of them untreated patients with early-stage non-small cell lung cancer. This clonotype was detected many times. Antigen unknown. Material: PBMCs, obtained at surgery. The clonotype comes from a female donor with early-stage non-small cell lung cancer.

CDR3: CASSGDSTEAFF. As DNA, the CDR3 is TGTGCCAGTTCAGGGGATAGTACTGAAGCTTTCTTT. The chain carries TRBV7-9 and TRBJ1-1; a possible D gene is TRBD1 (6 bases). Looked up from germline, CDR1 is SEHNR and CDR2 is FQNEAQ (reference sequence). CDR3 length: 12 amino acids. V was clipped by 9 bases and J by 5 bases, with 13 bases between them.